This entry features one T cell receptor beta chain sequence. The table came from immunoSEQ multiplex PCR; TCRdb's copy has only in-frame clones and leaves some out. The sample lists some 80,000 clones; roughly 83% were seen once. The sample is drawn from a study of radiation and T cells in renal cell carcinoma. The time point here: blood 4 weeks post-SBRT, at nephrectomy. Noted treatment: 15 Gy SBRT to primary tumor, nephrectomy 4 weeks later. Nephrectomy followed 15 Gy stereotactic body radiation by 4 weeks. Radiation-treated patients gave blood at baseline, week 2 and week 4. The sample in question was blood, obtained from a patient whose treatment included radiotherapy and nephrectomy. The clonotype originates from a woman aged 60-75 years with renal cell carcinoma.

CDR3 in DNA: TGTGCCAGCAGCTCCCGGGGGACTGGTGAAAAACTGTTTTTT. Protein: CASSSRGTGEKLFF. The V call is TRBV5-6, the J call TRBJ1-4; the D gene is possibly TRBD1 (5 bases). CDR1 and CDR2 (germline): SGHDT, YYEEEE. The CDR3 has 14 amino acids. The V end lost 3 bases, the J end lost 7 bases, and 13 bases lay between the germline ends.